This T cell receptor (beta chain) was profiled in a study of human T cells and chemical hapten exposure. The wider study: Sensitization applied 2% DPC to about 2 cm by about 2 cm of upper inner arm skin. Upper back patch tests used 0.01% DPC, scored after 6 days. Study results and limitations: TCRs above 1 in 1000 frequency stayed constant with DPC sensitization.

Time point reported: patch test 1, 2 weeks after DPC sensitization. Treatment reported: therapeutic diphenylcyclopropenone sensitization with weekly scalp DPC. Germline V lookup: CDR1 SGDLS, CDR2 YYNGEE. Deletions cut 4 bases from V and 8 bases from J, with 19 bases between. This CDR3 has 15 residues. TCRdb re-analysed the RACE reads in MiXCR, keeping a single row per CDR3 protein. Counted here are roughly 380,000 distinct CDR3 sequences, around 4.8% occurring once; the ten biggest clones make up 2% to 2.5%. In this sample, this clonotype turned up many times. What it binds is not known. This receptor was obtained from a woman in her 50s with alopecia areata. Some clones in this sample may be carry-over from other donors' samples. The V call is TRBV9, the J call TRBJ2-1, with D possibly being TRBD1 or TRBD2 (5 bases each). The sample was whole blood, taken in connection with sensitization to the hapten diphenylcyclopropenone (DPC). CDR3 sequence: CASSPSAGTVDEQFF. The CDR3 coding sequence is TGTGCCAGCAGCCCCTCCGCCGGGACGGTTGATGAGCAGTTCTTC.